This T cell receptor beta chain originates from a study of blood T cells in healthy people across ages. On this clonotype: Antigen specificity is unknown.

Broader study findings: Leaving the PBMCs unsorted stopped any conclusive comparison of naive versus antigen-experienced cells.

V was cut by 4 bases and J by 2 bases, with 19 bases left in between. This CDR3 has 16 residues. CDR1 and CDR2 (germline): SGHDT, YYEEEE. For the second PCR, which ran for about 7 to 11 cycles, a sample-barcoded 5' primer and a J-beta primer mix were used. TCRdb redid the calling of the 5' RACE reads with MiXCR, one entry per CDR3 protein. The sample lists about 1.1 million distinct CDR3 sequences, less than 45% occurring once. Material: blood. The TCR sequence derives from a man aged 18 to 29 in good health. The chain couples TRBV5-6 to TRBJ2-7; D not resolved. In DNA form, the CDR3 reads TGTGCCAGCAGCCCAATGCCCAGGACGGTTACCTACGAGCAGTACTTC. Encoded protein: CASSPMPRTVTYEQYF.